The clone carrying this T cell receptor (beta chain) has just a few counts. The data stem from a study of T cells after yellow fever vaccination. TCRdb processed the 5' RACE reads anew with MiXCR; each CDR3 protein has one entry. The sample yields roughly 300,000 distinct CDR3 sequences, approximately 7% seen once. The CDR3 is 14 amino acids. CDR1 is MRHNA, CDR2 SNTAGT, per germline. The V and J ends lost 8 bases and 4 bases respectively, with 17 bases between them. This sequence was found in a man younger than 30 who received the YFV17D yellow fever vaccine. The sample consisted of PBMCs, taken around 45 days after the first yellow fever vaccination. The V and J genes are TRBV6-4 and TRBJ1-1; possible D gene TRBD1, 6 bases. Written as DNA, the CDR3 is TGTGCCAGCCGGTACAGGGACATATCCACTGAAGCTTTCTTT. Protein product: CASRYRDISTEAFF.